This is a list of T cell receptor beta chains from one sample in a study of T cell responses to AZD1222 COVID-19 vaccine. Assay: immunoSEQ multiplex PCR; the TCRdb copy retains only in-frame clones and omits some. The table records some 130,000 clones, 85% to 95% of them present only once. The material sequenced was peripheral blood, taken on day 0 of AZD1222 vaccination. The receptors were gathered from an adult in good health. CDR3s include the opening cysteine and the closing phenylalanine or tryptophan. A D gene is named only where the DNA matches it firmly. Part of the rows lack a size; the others show once, few, many or a class for expanded clones.

abundance	v_gene	j_gene	d_gene	CDR3aa	CDR3nt
.	TRBV5-4	TRBJ2-1	.	CASSLTGNEQFF	TGTGCCAGCAGCTTGACCGGCAATGAGCAGTTCTTC
once	TRBV6-5	TRBJ1-6	TRBD1	CASSLHRGSYNSPLHF	TGTGCCAGCAGTTTGCACAGGGGCTCCTATAATTCACCCCTCCACTTT
.	TRBV6-6	TRBJ2-7	.	CASSYGLDYEQYF	TGTGCCAGCAGTTACGGGCTCGATTACGAGCAGTACTTC
.	TRBV5-4	TRBJ1-2	.	CASSSPRGPPPNYGYTF	TGTGCCAGCAGCTCGCCGCGGGGCCCTCCCCCCAACTATGGCTACACCTTC
.	TRBV19	TRBJ2-4	TRBD2	CASSILAGLAKNIQYF	TGTGCCAGTAGTATTCTAGCGGGACTAGCCAAAAACATTCAGTACTTC
.	TRBV10-3	TRBJ2-7	TRBD2	CAISDTLGREEPYEQYF	TGTGCCATCTCCGACACTTTAGGGCGGGAGGAACCCTACGAGCAGTACTTC
.	TRBV7-8	TRBJ2-7	TRBD2	CASSLARRGSTREQYF	TGTGCCAGCAGCTTAGCGAGGCGCGGGAGCACTCGCGAGCAGTACTTC
.	TRBV6-5	TRBJ1-2	.	CASSYAENYGYTF	TGTGCCAGCAGTTACGCAGAGAACTATGGCTACACCTTC
.	TRBV24-1	TRBJ2-1	.	CATSDSRERNEQFF	TGTGCCACCAGTGACAGCAGGGAGAGGAATGAGCAGTTCTTC
.	TRBV2	TRBJ1-6	.	CASSAAGPNQAYSYNSPLHF	TGTGCCAGCAGTGCCGCCGGACCCAACCAGGCCTACTCCTATAATTCACCCCTCCACTTT
.	TRBV2	TRBJ1-3	.	CASSERAGSGNTIYF	TGTGCCAGCAGTGAACGCGCAGGCTCTGGAAACACCATATATTTT
.	TRBV2	TRBJ1-5	.	CASRRDTFSNQPQHF	TGTGCCAGCAGGCGGGACACTTTTAGCAATCAGCCCCAGCATTTT
.	TRBV7-8	TRBJ2-2	.	CASSPRQANTGELFF	TGTGCCAGCAGCCCGAGACAAGCGAACACCGGGGAGCTGTTTTTT
.	TRBV27	TRBJ2-7	TRBD2	CASSLSRRIRPGGIHSYEQYF	TGTGCCAGCAGTTTATCGAGAAGGATCCGGCCGGGGGGAATCCACTCCTACGAGCAGTACTTC
.	TRBV12-3/TRBV12-4	TRBJ1-1	TRBD1	CASSEDRATEAFF	TGTGCCAGCAGCGAAGACAGGGCCACTGAAGCTTTCTTT
.	TRBV7-2	TRBJ1-2	.	CASSLVGEVTYGYTF	TGTGCCAGCAGCTTAGTGGGCGAAGTTACTTATGGCTACACCTTC
.	TRBV5-1	TRBJ2-5	TRBD2	CASSFRGGETQYF	TGCGCCAGCAGCTTCCGGGGGGGAGAGACCCAGTACTTC
few	TRBV2	TRBJ2-5	.	CASSEKETQYF	TGTGCCAGCAGTGAAAAAGAGACCCAGTACTTC
.	TRBV3-1/TRBV3-2	TRBJ2-1	.	CASSQDRPGNSYNEQFF	TGTGCCAGCAGCCAAGATCGGCCAGGGAACTCCTACAATGAGCAGTTCTTC
once	TRBV7-2	TRBJ1-1	.	CASSLEGWAAYEAFF	TGTGCCAGCAGCTTAGAAGGGTGGGCAGCGTATGAAGCTTTCTTT
.	TRBV15	TRBJ2-1	.	CATSRDVGGHRYNEQFF	TGTGCCACCAGCAGAGATGTGGGGGGACACCGGTACAATGAGCAGTTCTTC
.	TRBV30	TRBJ2-5	TRBD2	CAWSVRGGSRETQYF	TGTGCCTGGAGTGTACGCGGGGGTAGCCGAGAGACCCAGTACTTC
.	TRBV7-9	TRBJ1-1	TRBD1	CASSSLRTGGHAFF	TGTGCCAGCAGCTCCTTAAGGACAGGGGGCCATGCTTTCTTT
.	TRBV18	TRBJ1-2	.	CASSPGSSAGLINYGYTF	TGTGCCAGCTCACCAGGGTCTTCGGCAGGCCTTATTAACTATGGCTACACCTTC
once	TRBV14	TRBJ2-3	TRBD2	CASSHLTAGDGTDTQYF	TGTGCCAGCAGCCACCTGACGGCGGGAGACGGCACAGATACGCAGTATTTT
.	TRBV7-2	TRBJ1-1	TRBD1	CASSLDRVENEAFF	TGTGCCAGCAGCCTGGACAGGGTGGAGAATGAAGCTTTCTTT
.	TRBV28	TRBJ2-5	.	CASSAQGAGETQYF	TGTGCCAGCAGTGCCCAGGGAGCGGGAGAGACCCAGTACTTC
.	TRBV19	TRBJ1-4	TRBD1	CASSSVRDRERVGEKLFF	TGTGCCAGTAGTTCGGTCCGGGACAGGGAAAGGGTAGGAGAAAAACTGTTTTTT
.	TRBV3-1/TRBV3-2	TRBJ1-4	.	CASSQRGTNEKLFF	TGTGCCAGCAGCCAAAGGGGGACTAATGAAAAACTGTTTTTT